A single sample is the source of the 18 T cell receptor beta chains below, sequenced in a study of post-analysis software for immune sequencing data. Study-level results: Patients had higher frequencies than controls of roughly 5 TRBV segments, including TRBV5-6, TRBV5-1 and TRBV20-1.

Each TCR beta cDNA library carried unique molecular identifiers. TCRdb re-derived calls from the PCR reads in MiXCR, one entry per CDR3 protein. The sample has about 430,000 distinct CDR3 sequences, 35% to 45% seen once. No antigens are known for them. Sample: blood. The receptors shown here come from a girl aged 2 to 9 with multiple sclerosis.

This clonotype turned up a few times. The chain joins TRBV7-8 to TRBJ2-3; no reliable D call. This CDR3 region has 16 residues. CDR1 is SGHVS and CDR2 is FQNEAQ in the germline V gene. Trimming shortened V by 5 bases and J by 1 base, and 16 bases separated the two germline ends. The CDR3 region has the DNA TGTGCCAGCAGCAAAGGCCGTATAGTCGGCACAGATACGCAGTATTTT. Encoded protein: CASSKGRIVGTDTQYF. Combining the CDR3 with reference TRBV7-8 and TRBJ2-3 gives the whole variable domain GAGVSQSPRYKVAKRGQDVALRCDPISGHVSLFWYQQALGQGPEFLTYFQNEAQLDKSGLPSDRFFAERPEGSVSTLKIQRTQQEDSAVYLCASSKGRIVGTDTQYFGPGTRLTVL.

This clonotype was detected only a few times. The rearrangement uses TRBV2 and TRBJ2-5; D is perhaps TRBD1 or TRBD2 (5 bases each). V was trimmed by 7 bases and J by 4 bases, leaving 16 bases between them. This CDR3 contains 14 residues. Germline V gives CDR1 SNHLY, CDR2 FYNNEI. The CDR3 protein is CASKFRGVVETQYF. The CDR3 region has the DNA TGTGCCAGCAAGTTTCGGGGCGTAGTAGAGACCCAGTACTTC.

This chain links TRBV5-1 with TRBJ1-1; D uncertain. The CDR3 has 16 residues. V dropped 2 bases and J dropped 0 bases, with 14 bases sitting between them. Germline values: CDR1 SGHRS, CDR2 YFSETQ. This CDR3 reads CASSFGETRVNTEAFF. In DNA, the CDR3 is TGCGCCAGCAGCTTTGGTGAGACAAGGGTGAACACTGAAGCTTTCTTT.

This clonotype was found a few times. This chain's CDR3 is CSVAPEDGYEQYF. Written as DNA, the CDR3 is TGCAGCGTTGCCCCCGAGGACGGGTACGAGCAGTACTTC. The chain carries TRBV29-1 and TRBJ2-7; D gene unclear. The germline V gene encodes CDR1 SQVTM and CDR2 ANQGSEA. Trimming shortened V by 4 bases and J by 4 bases, and 14 bases separated the two germline ends. The CDR3 covers 13 residues.

This clonotype occurred a few times. The genes are TRBV7-2 and TRBJ2-7; TRBD1 matches at 7 bases. The CDR3 runs to 15 residues. J gave up 0 bases and V 2 bases, and 4 bases lay outside the gene matches. The germline V gene has CDR1 SGHTA and CDR2 FQGNSA. CDR3 region: CASSLQDRVSYEQYF. In nucleotides, the CDR3 is TGTGCCAGCAGCTTACAAGACAGGGTCTCCTACGAGCAGTACTTC.

This sequence joins TRBV6-2 or TRBV6-3 and TRBJ2-5; D might be TRBD2 (5 bases). Per the germline V gene, CDR1 is MNHEY and CDR2 is SVGEGT. V was trimmed by 4 bases and J by 5 bases, leaving 17 bases between them. The CDR3 spans 15 residues. The chain's CDR3 is CASSSTSDLWETQYF. For the CDR3, the DNA is TGTGCCAGCAGTTCTACTTCGGACTTGTGGGAGACCCAGTACTTC.

V is TRBV29-1 and J is TRBJ2-5, with TRBD1 matching over 10 bases. The CDR3 spans 15 residues. V lost 3 bases, J lost 5 bases, and 9 bases stayed unmatched. In germline, CDR1 is SQVTM, CDR2 ANQGSEA. Written as DNA, the CDR3 is TGCAGCGTTGACGTTTTGGGACAGGGGCGTGAGACCCAGTACTTC. As protein: CSVDVLGQGRETQYF.

This clonotype was picked up many times. The chain recombines TRBV20-1 with TRBJ2-1; 10 nucleotides agree with TRBD2. In germline, CDR1 is DFQATT, CDR2 SNEGSKA (reference sequence). Germline trimming cut 2 bases from V and 7 bases from J; bases unmatched to any gene: 17. CDR3 size: 18 residues. The CDR3 reads CSARRDKRGGQGTNEQFF. The CDR3 DNA reads as TGCAGTGCTAGAAGAGATAAGCGGGGGGGCCAAGGGACAAATGAGCAGTTCTTC.

There are a few counts of this clonotype. J is TRBJ2-7 and V is TRBV15, with D perhaps given as TRBD1 or TRBD2 (5 bases each). Germline loops: CDR1 LNHNV, CDR2 YYDKDF (reference sequence). V was cut by 3 bases and J by 0 bases, with 15 bases left in between. The CDR3 has 16 residues. The DNA for the CDR3 is TGTGCCACCAGCAGGGGGGTTGGAGCCGGCTCCTACGAGCAGTACTTC. It translates to CATSRGVGAGSYEQYF.

This clonotype showed up just once. V is TRBV7-2 and J is TRBJ1-2; D perhaps matches TRBD1 (6 bases). Germline lookup yields CDR1 SGHTA and CDR2 FQGNSA. The CDR3 has 13 amino acids. V lost 3 bases to trimming and J lost 6 bases, with 11 bases between them. CDR3 region: CASSLPGQDGYTF. CDR3 DNA: TGTGCCAGCAGCTTGCCGGGACAAGATGGCTACACCTTC.

This chain connects TRBV5-1 to TRBJ1-1; D unresolved. The CDR3 is made up of 14 amino acids. The germline V gene has CDR1 SGHRS and CDR2 YFSETQ. V was trimmed by 1 base and J by 1 base, leaving 8 bases between them. For the CDR3, the DNA is TGCGCCAGCAGCTTGACAGCAACGAACACTGAAGCTTTCTTT. Protein product: CASSLTATNTEAFF.

V is TRBV9 and J is TRBJ2-4; D assignment may be TRBD1 or TRBD2 (5 bases each). The last part of the DNA fits TRBJ2-7 better; the J call may be wrong. This CDR3 has 14 amino acids. The germline V gene has CDR1 SGDLS and CDR2 YYNGEE. CDR3 nucleotides: TGTGCCAGCAGCGTAGGACAGCGGAGCTACGAGCAGTACTTC. This encodes CASSVGQRSYEQYF.

This sequence joins TRBV5-1 and TRBJ2-1, with 9 bases lining up with TRBD2. CDR1 is SGHRS and CDR2 is YFSETQ in the germline V gene. V lost 4 bases and J lost 0; bases outside the gene matches: 8. The CDR3 has 17 amino acids. The CDR3 DNA reads as TGCGCCAGCAGCCTAAGACTAGCGGTGAGCTCCTACAATGAGCAGTTCTTC. This translates into CASSLRLAVSSYNEQFF.

The sample holds many counts of this clonotype. The chain combines TRBV5-1 with TRBJ2-1; 13 bases line up with TRBD2. Germline V gives CDR1 SGHRS, CDR2 YFSETQ. CDR3 size: 17 residues. V lost 4 bases and J lost 6; bases outside the gene matches: 10. Here the CDR3 reads CASSHTGTSGKVNEQFF. The CDR3, as DNA: TGCGCCAGCAGCCACACAGGGACTAGCGGGAAGGTCAATGAGCAGTTCTTC.

There are a few counts of this clonotype. This rearrangement joins TRBV28 to TRBJ2-7; D is unresolved. Germline V gives CDR1 MDHEN, CDR2 SYDVKM. Trimming cost V 7 bases and J 2 bases, with 12 bases left between them. CDR3 length: 13 residues. CDR3 loop: CASTLQRAYEQYF. Here the CDR3 DNA reads TGTGCCAGCACCCTACAAAGGGCCTACGAGCAGTACTTC. Looking up the rest from reference TRBV28 and TRBJ2-7 gives the full variable domain: DVKVTQSSRYLVKRTGEKVFLECVQDMDHENMFWYRQDPGLGLRLIYFSYDVKMKEKGDIPEGYSVSREKKERFSLILESASTNQTSMYLCASTLQRAYEQYFGPGTRLTVT.

The gene calls are TRBV28 and TRBJ2-3; no reliable D call. V lost 6 bases to trimming and J lost 0 bases, with 10 bases between them. There are 14 residues in the CDR3. Germline V gene lookup returns CDR1 MDHEN and CDR2 SYDVKM. The CDR3 protein is CASSPDASTDTQYF. As DNA, the CDR3 is TGTGCCAGCAGCCCAGATGCTAGCACAGATACGCAGTATTTT.

This clonotype was counted ten times or more. The gene calls are TRBV4-1 and TRBJ1-2; TRBD1 is a possible D gene (6 bases). Per the germline V gene, CDR1 is MGHRA and CDR2 is YSYEKL. V lost 0 bases and J lost 8, with 16 bases in between. This CDR3 is 15 amino acids long. The CDR3 DNA reads as TGCGCCAGCAGCCAAGATCCAGGACAGCTTTTAGGCTACACCTTC. This codes for CASSQDPGQLLGYTF.

The J gene is TRBJ1-4, the V gene TRBV28; D may be TRBD1 (5 bases). The CDR3 covers 16 residues. V was cut by 3 bases and J by 7 bases, with 18 bases left in between. Germline loops: CDR1 MDHEN, CDR2 SYDVKM. The CDR3 loop reads CASSLGLIRGSEKLFF. Written as DNA, the CDR3 is TGTGCCAGCAGTTTGGGGTTAATAAGGGGTAGTGAAAAACTGTTTTTT.